This TCR beta chain was observed in a study of T cells in Graves' hyperthyroidism and ophthalmopathy. Amplified TCR beta CDR3 regions came from RNA transcripts. During a first-round RT-PCR of the TCR CDR3, the HTBI primer set was used. One entry per CDR3 protein, called by TCRdb with MiXCR from the multiplex PCR reads. The sample records a few hundred thousand distinct CDR3 sequences, 46% being singletons. With a duration under 2 months, the hyperthyroidism was newly diagnosed in patients aged 18 to 65. Trimming pared 5 bases from V and 4 bases from J, leaving 15 bases between. This CDR3 comprises 15 residues. Per germline, CDR1 SNHLY and CDR2 FYNNEI. Regarding the study as a whole: Blood also showed most of the thyroid clonotypes that were expanded above 0.001. Onset of ophthalmopathy came a median roughly 6.4 months after the model predicted it.

As to this clonotype: Antigen: not known.

This receptor was identified in a woman aged 18 to 35 with Graves' hyperthyroidism. The sample was peripheral blood or thyroid tissue (not recorded which). The chain links TRBV2 to TRBJ1-5, with D tentatively TRBD1 (6 bases). The CDR3 loop is CASSPQGSSNQPQHF. The CDR3 nucleotides are TGTGCCAGCAGTCCTCAGGGGTCCTCGAATCAGCCCCAGCATTTT.